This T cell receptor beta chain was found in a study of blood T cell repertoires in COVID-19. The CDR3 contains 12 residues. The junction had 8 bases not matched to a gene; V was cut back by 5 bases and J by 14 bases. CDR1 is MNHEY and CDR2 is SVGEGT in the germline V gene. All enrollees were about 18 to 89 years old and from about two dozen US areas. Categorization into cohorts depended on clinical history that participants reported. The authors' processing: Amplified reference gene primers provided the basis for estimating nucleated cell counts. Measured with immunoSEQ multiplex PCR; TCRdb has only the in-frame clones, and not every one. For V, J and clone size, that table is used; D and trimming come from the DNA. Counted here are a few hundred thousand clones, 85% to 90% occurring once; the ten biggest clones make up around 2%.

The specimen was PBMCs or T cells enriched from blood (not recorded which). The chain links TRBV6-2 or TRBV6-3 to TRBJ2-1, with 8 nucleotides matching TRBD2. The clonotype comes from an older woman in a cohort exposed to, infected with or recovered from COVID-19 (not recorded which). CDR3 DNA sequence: TGTGCCAGCAGTACGGGAGGGATGGGGGAGTTCTTC. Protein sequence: CASSTGGMGEFF.